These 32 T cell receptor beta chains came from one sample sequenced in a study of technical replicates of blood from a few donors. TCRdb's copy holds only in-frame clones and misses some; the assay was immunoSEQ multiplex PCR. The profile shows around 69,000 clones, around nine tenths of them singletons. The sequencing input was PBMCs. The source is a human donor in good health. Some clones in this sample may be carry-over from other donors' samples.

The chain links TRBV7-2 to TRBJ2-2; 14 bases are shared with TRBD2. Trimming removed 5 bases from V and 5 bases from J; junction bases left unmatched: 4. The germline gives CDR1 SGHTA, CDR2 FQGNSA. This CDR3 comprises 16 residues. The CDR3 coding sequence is TGTGCCAGCAGCCCCGGGACTAGCGGGAGAACCGGGGAGCTGTTTTTT. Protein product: CASSPGTSGRTGELFF.

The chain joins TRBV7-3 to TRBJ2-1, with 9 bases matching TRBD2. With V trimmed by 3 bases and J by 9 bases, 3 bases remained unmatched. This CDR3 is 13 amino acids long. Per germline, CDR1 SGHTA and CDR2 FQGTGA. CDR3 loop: CASSFSGSTEQFF. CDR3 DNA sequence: TGTGCCAGCAGCTTTAGCGGGAGTACTGAGCAGTTCTTC.

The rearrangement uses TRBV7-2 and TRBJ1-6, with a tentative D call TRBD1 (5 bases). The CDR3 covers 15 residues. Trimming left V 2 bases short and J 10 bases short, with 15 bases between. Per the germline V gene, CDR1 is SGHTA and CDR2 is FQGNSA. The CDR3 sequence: CASSLLGPGDSPLHF. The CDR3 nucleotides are TGTGCCAGCAGCTTACTAGGTCCGGGGGACTCACCCCTCCACTTT.

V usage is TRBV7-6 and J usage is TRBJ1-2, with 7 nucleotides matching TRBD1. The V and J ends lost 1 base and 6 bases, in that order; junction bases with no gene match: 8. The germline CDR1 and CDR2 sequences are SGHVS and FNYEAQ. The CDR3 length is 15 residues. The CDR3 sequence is CASSLEARQGNGYTF. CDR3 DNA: TGTGCCAGCAGCTTAGAAGCCCGACAGGGAAATGGCTACACCTTC.

CDR3 sequence reads: CASSKTGTYEQYF. The CDR3 DNA reads TGCGCCAGCAGCAAGACAGGGACGTACGAGCAGTACTTC. V gene TRBV4-1 combines with J gene TRBJ2-7; 7 bases match TRBD1. Trimming took 5 bases from V and 4 from J; bases not matched to a gene: 5. CDR3 length equals 13 residues. Germline-derived CDR1 and CDR2 are MGHRA and YSYEKL.

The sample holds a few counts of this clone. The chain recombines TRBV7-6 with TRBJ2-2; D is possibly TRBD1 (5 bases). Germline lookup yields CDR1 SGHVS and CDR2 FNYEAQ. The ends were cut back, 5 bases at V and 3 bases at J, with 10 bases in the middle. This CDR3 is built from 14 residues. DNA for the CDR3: TGTGCCAGCAGCCCAGACAGATACACCGGGGAGCTGTTTTTT. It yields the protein CASSPDRYTGELFF.

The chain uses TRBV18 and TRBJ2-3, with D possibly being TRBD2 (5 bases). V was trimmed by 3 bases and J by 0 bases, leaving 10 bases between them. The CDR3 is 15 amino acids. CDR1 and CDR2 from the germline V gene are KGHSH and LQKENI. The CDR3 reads CASSPWRTSTDTQYF. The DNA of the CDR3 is TGTGCCAGCTCACCCTGGCGGACTAGCACAGATACGCAGTATTTT.

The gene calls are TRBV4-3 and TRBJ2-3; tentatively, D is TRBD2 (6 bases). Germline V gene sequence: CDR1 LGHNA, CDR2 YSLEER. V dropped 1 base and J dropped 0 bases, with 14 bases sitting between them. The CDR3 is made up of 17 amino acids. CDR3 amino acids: CASSQGRPGTSTDTQYF. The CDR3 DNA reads TGCGCCAGCAGCCAAGGAAGGCCGGGGACTAGCACAGATACGCAGTATTTT.

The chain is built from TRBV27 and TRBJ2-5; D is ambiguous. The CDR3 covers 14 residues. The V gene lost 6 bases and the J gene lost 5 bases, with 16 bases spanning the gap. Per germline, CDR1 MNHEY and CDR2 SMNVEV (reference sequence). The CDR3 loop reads CASSRLSAGETQYF. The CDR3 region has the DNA TGTGCCAGCAGCCGATTGTCCGCCGGGGAGACCCAGTACTTC.

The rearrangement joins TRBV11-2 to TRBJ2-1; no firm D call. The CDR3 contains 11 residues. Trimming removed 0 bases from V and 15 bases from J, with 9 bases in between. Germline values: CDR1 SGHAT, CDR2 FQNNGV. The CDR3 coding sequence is TGTGCCAGCAGCTTAGATAGATCCATGTTCTTC. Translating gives CASSLDRSMFF.

For the CDR3, the DNA is TGTGCCAGCAGCTTCGAGGACAGGGATTTGTCACCCCTCCACTTT. Protein product: CASSFEDRDLSPLHF. The chain carries TRBV11-2 and TRBJ1-6; 8 bases match TRBD1. V was pared by 3 bases and J by 10 bases, with 8 bases of the junction left unmatched. CDR1 SGHAT and CDR2 FQNNGV come from the germline V gene. The CDR3 length is 15 residues. Filled out from reference TRBV11-2 and TRBJ1-6, the complete variable domain reads EAGVAQSPRYKIIEKRQSVAFWCNPISGHATLYWYQQILGQGPKLLIQFQNNGVVDDSQLPKDRFSAERLKGVDSTLKIQPAKLEDSAVYLCASSFEDRDLSPLHFGNGTRLTVT.

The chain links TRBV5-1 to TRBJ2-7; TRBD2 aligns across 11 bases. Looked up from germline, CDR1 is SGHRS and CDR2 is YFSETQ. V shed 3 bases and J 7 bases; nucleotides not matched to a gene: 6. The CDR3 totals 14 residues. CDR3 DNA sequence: TGCGCCAGCAGCTCTCTAGCGGGGGGTGAGGAGCAGTACTTC. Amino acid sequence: CASSSLAGGEEQYF.

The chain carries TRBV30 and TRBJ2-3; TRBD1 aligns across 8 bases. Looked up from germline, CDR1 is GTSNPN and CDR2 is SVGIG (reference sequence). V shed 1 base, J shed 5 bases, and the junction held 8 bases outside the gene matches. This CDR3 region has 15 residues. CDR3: CAWSGGQAFVDTQYF. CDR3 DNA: TGTGCCTGGAGTGGGGGACAGGCTTTCGTAGATACGCAGTATTTT.

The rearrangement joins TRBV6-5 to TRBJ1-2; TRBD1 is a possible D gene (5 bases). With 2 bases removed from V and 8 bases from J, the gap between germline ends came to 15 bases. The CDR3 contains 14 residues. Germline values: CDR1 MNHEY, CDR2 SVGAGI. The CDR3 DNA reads TGTGCCAGCAGTTACCGGGGGGGAGCATTGGGCTACACCTTC. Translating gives CASSYRGGALGYTF.

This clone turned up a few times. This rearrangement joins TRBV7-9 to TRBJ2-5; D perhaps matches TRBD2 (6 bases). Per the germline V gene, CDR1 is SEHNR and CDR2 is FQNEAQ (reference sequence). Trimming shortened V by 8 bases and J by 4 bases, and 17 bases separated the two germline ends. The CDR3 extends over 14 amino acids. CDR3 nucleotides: TGTGCCAGCGCCATTAGCGGCTTCCGAGAGACCCAGTACTTC. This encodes CASAISGFRETQYF.

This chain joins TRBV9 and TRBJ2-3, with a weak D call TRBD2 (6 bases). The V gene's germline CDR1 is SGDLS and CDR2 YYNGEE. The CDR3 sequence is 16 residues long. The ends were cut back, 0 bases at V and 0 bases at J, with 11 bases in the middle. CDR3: CASSVAPSASTDTQYF. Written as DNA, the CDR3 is TGTGCCAGCAGCGTAGCCCCTAGCGCCAGCACAGATACGCAGTATTTT.

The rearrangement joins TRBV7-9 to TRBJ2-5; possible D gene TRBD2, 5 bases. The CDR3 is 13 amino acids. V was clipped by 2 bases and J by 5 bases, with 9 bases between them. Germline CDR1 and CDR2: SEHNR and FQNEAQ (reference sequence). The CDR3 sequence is CASSLSGEETQYF. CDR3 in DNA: TGTGCCAGCAGCTTAAGCGGCGAGGAGACCCAGTACTTC.

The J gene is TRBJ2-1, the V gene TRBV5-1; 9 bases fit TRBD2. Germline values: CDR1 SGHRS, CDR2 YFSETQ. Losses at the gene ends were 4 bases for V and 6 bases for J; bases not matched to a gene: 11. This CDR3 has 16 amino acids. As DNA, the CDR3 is TGCGCCAGCAGCCCCTCTGGACTAGCGCAGGGCAATGAGCAGTTCTTC. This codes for CASSPSGLAQGNEQFF.

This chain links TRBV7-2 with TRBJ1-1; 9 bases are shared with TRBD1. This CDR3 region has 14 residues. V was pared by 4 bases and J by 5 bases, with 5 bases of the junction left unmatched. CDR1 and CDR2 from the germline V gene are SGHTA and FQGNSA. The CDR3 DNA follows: TGTGCCAGCAGCTCAGGACAGGGGAGAACTGAAGCTTTCTTT. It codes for CASSSGQGRTEAFF.

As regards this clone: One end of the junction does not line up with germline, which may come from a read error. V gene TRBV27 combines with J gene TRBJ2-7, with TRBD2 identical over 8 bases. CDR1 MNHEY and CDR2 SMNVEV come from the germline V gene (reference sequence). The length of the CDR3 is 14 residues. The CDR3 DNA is TGTGCCAGCAGTTCCAGCGGGAGCTCCCACGAGCAGTACTTC. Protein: CASSSSGSSHEQYF.

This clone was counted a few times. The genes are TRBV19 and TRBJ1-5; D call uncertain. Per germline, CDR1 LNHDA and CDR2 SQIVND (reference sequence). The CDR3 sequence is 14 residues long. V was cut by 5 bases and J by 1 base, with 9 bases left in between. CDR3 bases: TGTGCCAGTAGTGATCGGGGAAGCAATCAGCCCCAGCATTTT. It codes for CASSDRGSNQPQHF.

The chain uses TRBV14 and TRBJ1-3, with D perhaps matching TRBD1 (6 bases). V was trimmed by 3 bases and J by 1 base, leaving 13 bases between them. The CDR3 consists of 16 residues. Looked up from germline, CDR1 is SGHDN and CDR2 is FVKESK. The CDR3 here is CASSHGYRVSGNTIYF. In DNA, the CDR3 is TGTGCCAGCAGCCACGGGTACAGGGTGTCTGGAAACACCATATATTTT.

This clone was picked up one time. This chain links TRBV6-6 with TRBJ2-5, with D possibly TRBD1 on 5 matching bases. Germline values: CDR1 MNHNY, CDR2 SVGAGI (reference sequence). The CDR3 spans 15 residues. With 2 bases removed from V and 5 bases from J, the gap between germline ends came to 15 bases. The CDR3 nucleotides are TGTGCCAGCAGTTACGGGGCAGGTCGCCGGGAGACCCAGTACTTC. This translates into CASSYGAGRRETQYF.

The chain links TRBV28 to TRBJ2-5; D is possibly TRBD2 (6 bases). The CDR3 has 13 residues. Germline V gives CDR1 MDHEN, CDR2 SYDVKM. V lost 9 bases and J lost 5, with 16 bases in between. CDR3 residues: CASWNRGGETQYF. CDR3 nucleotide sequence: TGTGCCAGTTGGAACAGAGGAGGGGAGACCCAGTACTTC.

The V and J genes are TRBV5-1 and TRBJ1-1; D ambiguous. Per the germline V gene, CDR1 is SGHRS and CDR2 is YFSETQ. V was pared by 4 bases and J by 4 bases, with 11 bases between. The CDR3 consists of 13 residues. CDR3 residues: CASSVVPGTEAFF. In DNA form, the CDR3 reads TGCGCCAGCAGCGTGGTCCCGGGCACTGAAGCTTTCTTT.

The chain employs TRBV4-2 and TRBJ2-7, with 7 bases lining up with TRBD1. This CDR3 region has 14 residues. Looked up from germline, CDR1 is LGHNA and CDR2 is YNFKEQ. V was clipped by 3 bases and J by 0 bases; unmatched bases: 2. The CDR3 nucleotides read TGTGCCAGCAGCCAGGACAGGAGCTCCTACGAGCAGTACTTC. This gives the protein CASSQDRSSYEQYF.

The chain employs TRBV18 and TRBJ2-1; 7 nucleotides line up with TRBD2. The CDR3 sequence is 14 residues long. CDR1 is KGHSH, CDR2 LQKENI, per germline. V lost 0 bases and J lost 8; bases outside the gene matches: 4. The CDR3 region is CASSPPSGPYEQFF. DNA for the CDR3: TGTGCCAGCTCACCACCTAGCGGGCCTTATGAGCAGTTCTTC.

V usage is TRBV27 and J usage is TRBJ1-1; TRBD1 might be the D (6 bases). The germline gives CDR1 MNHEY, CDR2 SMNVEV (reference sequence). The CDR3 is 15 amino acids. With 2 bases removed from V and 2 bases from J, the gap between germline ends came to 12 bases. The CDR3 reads CASSLGQSKNTEAFF. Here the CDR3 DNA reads TGTGCCAGCAGTTTAGGACAGTCGAAAAACACTGAAGCTTTCTTT.

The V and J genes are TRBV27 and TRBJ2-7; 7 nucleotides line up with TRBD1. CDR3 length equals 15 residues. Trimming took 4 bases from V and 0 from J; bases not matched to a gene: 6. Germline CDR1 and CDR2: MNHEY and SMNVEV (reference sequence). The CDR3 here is CASSSWDSSSYEQYF. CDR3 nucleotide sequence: TGTGCCAGCAGTTCTTGGGACAGCAGCTCCTACGAGCAGTACTTC.

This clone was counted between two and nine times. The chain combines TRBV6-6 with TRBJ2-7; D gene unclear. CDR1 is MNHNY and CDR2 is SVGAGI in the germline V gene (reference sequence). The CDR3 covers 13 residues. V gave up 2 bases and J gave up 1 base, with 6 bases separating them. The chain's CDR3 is CASSYPGSYEQYF. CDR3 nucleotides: TGTGCCAGCAGTTACCCCGGGTCCTACGAGCAGTACTTC.

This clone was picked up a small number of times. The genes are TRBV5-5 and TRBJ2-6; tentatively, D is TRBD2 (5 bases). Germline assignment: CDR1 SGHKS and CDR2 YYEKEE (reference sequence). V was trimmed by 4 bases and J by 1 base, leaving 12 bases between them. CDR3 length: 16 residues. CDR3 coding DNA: TGTGCCAGCAGCCTGACGACGGGATCTGGGGCCAACGTCCTGACTTTC. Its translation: CASSLTTGSGANVLTF.

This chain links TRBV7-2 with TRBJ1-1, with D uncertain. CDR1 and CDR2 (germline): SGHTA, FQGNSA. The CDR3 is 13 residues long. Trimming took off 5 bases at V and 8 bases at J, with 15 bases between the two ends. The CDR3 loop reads CASSPFMLKEAFF. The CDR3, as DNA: TGTGCCAGCAGCCCCTTCATGCTAAAGGAAGCTTTCTTT.